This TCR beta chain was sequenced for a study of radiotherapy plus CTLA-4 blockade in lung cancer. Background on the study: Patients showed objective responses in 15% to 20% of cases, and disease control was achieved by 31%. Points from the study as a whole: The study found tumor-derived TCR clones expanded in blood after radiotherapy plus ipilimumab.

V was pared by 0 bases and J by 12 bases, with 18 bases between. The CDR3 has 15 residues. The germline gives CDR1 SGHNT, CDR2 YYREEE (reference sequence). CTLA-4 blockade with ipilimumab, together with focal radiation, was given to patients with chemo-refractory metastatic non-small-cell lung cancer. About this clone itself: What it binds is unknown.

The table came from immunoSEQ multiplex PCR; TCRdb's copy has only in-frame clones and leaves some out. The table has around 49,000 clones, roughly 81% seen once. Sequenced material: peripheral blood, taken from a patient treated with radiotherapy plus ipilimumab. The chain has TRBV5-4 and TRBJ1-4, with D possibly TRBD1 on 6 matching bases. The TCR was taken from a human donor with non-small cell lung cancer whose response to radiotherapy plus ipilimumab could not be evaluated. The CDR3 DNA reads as TGTGCCAGCAGCTTGGAGCAGGGGCGCAGGGGTCAACTGTTTTTT. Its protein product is CASSLEQGRRGQLFF.